These T cell receptor beta chains were read from a single sample in a study of shared clonotypes between healthy human individuals. Here immunoSEQ multiplex PCR was the method, and the copy in TCRdb shows in-frame clones only, minus some. There are 1,400,000 or so clones in the sample; roughly 98.5% occur only once, and about 0.4% lies in the top ten. The sample was naive CD4+ T cells sorted from blood. The receptor source for this set is a young man in good health. CDR3s include the opening cysteine and the closing phenylalanine or tryptophan. D genes are given only for firm matches. Clone size is shown for a subset of rows, as once, few, many or a class of expanded clone.

D gene: .
CDR3 length: 13
clone size: .
J gene: TRBJ2-5
V gene: TRBV7-2
CDR3 DNA: TGTGCCAGCAGCTTCAGGGTCCGGGAGACCCAGTACTTC
CDR3 protein: CASSFRVRETQYF

D gene: TRBD1
CDR3 length: 14
clone size: .
J gene: TRBJ2-1
V gene: TRBV19
CDR3 DNA: TGTGCCAGTAGTCGACAGGGGTCGTACAATGAGCAGTTCTTC
CDR3 protein: CASSRQGSYNEQFF

D gene: .
CDR3 length: 14
clone size: once
J gene: TRBJ1-3
V gene: TRBV18
CDR3 DNA: TGTGCCAGCTCACCGACAACTCAAGGAAACACCATATATTTT
CDR3 protein: CASSPTTQGNTIYF

D gene: .
CDR3 length: 13
clone size: once
J gene: TRBJ2-3
V gene: TRBV10-3
CDR3 DNA: TGTGCCGCCCGGGACTCTAGCACAGATACGCAGTATTTT
CDR3 protein: CAARDSSTDTQYF

D gene: .
CDR3 length: 11
clone size: .
J gene: TRBJ2-5
V gene: TRBV6-6
CDR3 DNA: TGTGCCAGCAGTTACGAAGAGACCCAGTACTTC
CDR3 protein: CASSYEETQYF

D gene: .
CDR3 length: 11
clone size: .
J gene: TRBJ2-7
V gene: TRBV29-1
CDR3 DNA: TGCAGCGTGGGCCCCTACGGCGAGCAGTACTTC
CDR3 protein: CSVGPYGEQYF

D gene: TRBD1
CDR3 length: 13
clone size: .
J gene: TRBJ2-7
V gene: TRBV5-4
CDR3 DNA: TGTGCCAGCAGCCCGGGACAGGGGGGCGAGCAGTACTTC
CDR3 protein: CASSPGQGGEQYF

D gene: .
CDR3 length: 15
clone size: .
J gene: TRBJ2-7
V gene: TRBV19
CDR3 DNA: TGTGCCAGTAGTATAGGTCCGAAGGGACACTACGAGCAGTACTTC
CDR3 protein: CASSIGPKGHYEQYF

D gene: .
CDR3 length: 15
clone size: .
J gene: TRBJ2-3
V gene: TRBV4-1
CDR3 DNA: TGCGCCAGCAGCCCCGGTCGCGACGGACCAGATACGCAGTATTTT
CDR3 protein: CASSPGRDGPDTQYF

D gene: .
CDR3 length: 15
clone size: .
J gene: TRBJ1-3
V gene: TRBV5-1
CDR3 DNA: TGCGCCAGCAGCTTGGAAGGCGGAGGGGGAAACACCATATATTTT
CDR3 protein: CASSLEGGGGNTIYF